The next 15 T cell receptor beta chains were all read from a single sample in a study of monozygotic twins with inflammatory bowel disease. No DNA is given; TCRdb re-called the 5' RACE reads and lists each CDR3 protein once. This sample lists 420,000 or so distinct CDR3 sequences; its ten largest clones have 2% to 3%. The sequenced material came from blood. The receptors were gathered from a human donor with ulcerative colitis or Crohn's disease, or a healthy co-twin of an affected twin (not recorded which).

This chain uses TRBV24-1 with TRBJ2-3; TCRdb's D call, TRBD2, is unchecked because there is no DNA. The CDR3 totals 15 residues. Germline CDR1 and CDR2: KGHDR and SFDVKD. This CDR3 is CATSDSGLGTDTQYF.

The chain employs TRBV15 and TRBJ2-2. The CDR3 is 16 residues long. Germline lookup yields CDR1 LNHNV and CDR2 YYDKDF (reference sequence). The CDR3 sequence: CATSRDLPGGTGELFF.

The gene calls are TRBV7-2 and TRBJ1-6; the TCRdb D gene call, TRBD1, has no DNA to confirm it. Germline V gene lookup returns CDR1 SGHTA and CDR2 FQGNSA. The CDR3 extends over 15 amino acids. This CDR3 is CASSPNGGGVSPLHF.

V is TRBV9 and J is TRBJ2-6; TCRdb lists TRBD1, though no DNA is available to test this call. This CDR3 is built from 19 residues. Germline-derived CDR1 and CDR2 are SGDLS and YYNGEE. The CDR3 sequence: CASSVAPGRGNSGANVLTF.

J is TRBJ2-3 and V is TRBV7-3; the TCRdb call, TRBD1, lacks DNA for checking. The CDR3 has 17 amino acids. Looked up from germline, CDR1 is SGHTA and CDR2 is FQGTGA. The CDR3: CASSLLTGAMGTDTQYF. Full variable domain (rest looked up from reference TRBV7-3 and TRBJ2-3): GAGVSQTPSNKVTEKGKYVELRCDPISGHTALYWYRQSLGQGPEFLIYFQGTGAADDSGLPNDRFFAVRPEGSVSTLKIQRTERGDSAVYLCASSLLTGAMGTDTQYFGPGTRLTVL.

The genes are TRBV18 and TRBJ1-5; TCRdb calls TRBD1, which cannot be checked without DNA. This CDR3 contains 20 residues. Germline values: CDR1 KGHSH, CDR2 LQKENI. CDR3 protein: CASSPFFPGQGDYSNQPQHF.

The J gene is TRBJ1-5, the V gene TRBV30; TCRdb's D gene call, TRBD1, goes unchecked for lack of DNA. This CDR3 is 15 amino acids long. In germline, CDR1 is GTSNPN, CDR2 SVGIG (reference sequence). CDR3 in amino acids: CAWSTGTGGGQPQHF.

V is TRBV5-1 and J is TRBJ2-5; there is no DNA to check the TCRdb D call of TRBD1. The CDR3 consists of 12 residues. Germline V gene data show CDR1 as SGHRS and CDR2 as YFSETQ. CDR3 protein: CASTLGGETQYF.

This chain links TRBV7-6 with TRBJ2-2. Germline assignment: CDR1 SGHVS and CDR2 FNYEAQ. This CDR3 contains 13 residues. The CDR3 spells CAARGDNTGELFF.

V usage is TRBV20-1 and J usage is TRBJ2-2. The germline V gene encodes CDR1 DFQATT and CDR2 SNEGSKA (reference sequence). The CDR3 sequence is 13 residues long. The CDR3 here is CSAIGPNTGELFF.

The CDR3 loop reads CSAIRRNTDTQYF. This chain connects TRBV20-1 to TRBJ2-3. Germline V gives CDR1 DFQATT, CDR2 SNEGSKA (reference sequence). CDR3 length: 13 residues.

J is TRBJ1-5 and V is TRBV18. The germline V gene has CDR1 KGHSH and CDR2 LQKENI. The CDR3 consists of 15 residues. CDR3: CASSPPGRGNQPQHF.

The chain is built from TRBV7-9 and TRBJ2-5; TCRdb reports TRBD2, a call that lacks DNA to check it against. The CDR3 sequence is 16 residues long. In germline, CDR1 is SEHNR, CDR2 FQNEAQ (reference sequence). The CDR3 protein is CASSLPAGGMGETQYF. The variable domain in full, with the rest retrieved from reference TRBV7-9 and TRBJ2-5, is DTGVSQNPRHKITKRGQNVTFRCDPISEHNRLYWYRQTLGQGPEFLTYFQNEAQLEKSRLLSDRFSAERPKGSFSTLEIQRTEQGDSAMYLCASSLPAGGMGETQYFGPGTRLLVL.

The chain's CDR3 is CSVVLAVATTDTQYF. V gene TRBV29-1 combines with J gene TRBJ2-3; with no DNA, the TCRdb D assignment of TRBD2 cannot be verified. This CDR3 is 15 amino acids long. Looked up from germline, CDR1 is SQVTM and CDR2 is ANQGSEA.

The V gene is TRBV7-9, the J gene TRBJ2-2. The CDR3 extends over 14 amino acids. Germline CDR1 and CDR2: SEHNR and FQNEAQ (reference sequence). The CDR3 is CASSLKMNTGELFF.